These T cell receptor beta chains were read from a single sample in a study of T cells in Graves' hyperthyroidism and ophthalmopathy. TCRdb redid the calling of the multiplex PCR reads with MiXCR, one entry per CDR3 protein. The sample lists more than 450,000 distinct CDR3 sequences, around 15% seen once, with roughly 13% in the top ten. The specimen was blood. The origin of the receptors is a woman aged 40 to 49 with Graves' hyperthyroidism. Both conserved end residues are part of each CDR3. The D gene is left open where the match is weak. Rows give clone size only sometimes, using once, few, many, or a class for an expanded clone.

CDR3nt	CDR3aa	j_gene	abundance	d_gene	v_gene
TGTGCCTGGGGGGGACAGGCGTACTCTGGGGCCAACGTCCTGACTTTC	CAWGGQAYSGANVLTF	TRBJ2-6	.	TRBD1	TRBV30
TGTGCCAGCAGCAGGGCCCTCCGCGCGGGCTACGAGCAGTACTTC	CASSRALRAGYEQYF	TRBJ2-7	.	.	TRBV7-9
TGTGCCAGCAGCTTAGTGGCGGGTGGGACAGATGATACGCAGTATTTT	CASSLVAGGTDDTQYF	TRBJ2-3	many	TRBD1	TRBV7-9
TGTGCTAGTGGTCCCGGGACTAGCGGATCTTACGAGCAGTACTTC	CASGPGTSGSYEQYF	TRBJ2-7	many	TRBD2	TRBV12-5
TGTGCCAGCAGCCAGGTCGGGGGATCCAATCAGCCCCAGCATTTT	CASSQVGGSNQPQHF	TRBJ1-5	.	.	TRBV2
TGTGCCAGCAGGGAAAGGACAGTTAGCAATCAGCCCCAGCATTTT	CASRERTVSNQPQHF	TRBJ1-5	.	.	TRBV2
TGCGCCAGCAGCTTGGGTGGGACTAAAACAGATACGCAGTATTTT	CASSLGGTKTDTQYF	TRBJ2-3	.	TRBD2	TRBV5-1
TGTGCCAGCAGAGTAGACCTTTACACTGAAGCTTTCTTT	CASRVDLYTEAFF	TRBJ1-1	few	.	TRBV2
TGTGCCAGCGTTGGACAGAGGTCCTACAATGAGCAGTTCTTC	CASVGQRSYNEQFF	TRBJ2-1	.	.	TRBV27
TGTGCCAGCAGCGCTACGACGAACACTGAAGCTTTCTTT	CASSATTNTEAFF	TRBJ1-1	few	.	TRBV9
TGCAGTGCAACAGACAGGGGAGGAAACACTGAAGCTTTCTTT	CSATDRGGNTEAFF	TRBJ1-1	.	TRBD1	TRBV20-1
TGTGCCAGCAGCTATCGAGCGGGAGGAGGGGGGTTCACAGATACGCAGTATTTT	CASSYRAGGGGFTDTQYF	TRBJ2-3	many	TRBD2	TRBV11-2
TGTGCCAGCAGTTCGCACGGTATGAACACTGAAGCTTTCTTT	CASSSHGMNTEAFF	TRBJ1-1	.	.	TRBV28
TGTGCCAGCAGCCTAACGAAAGTTCCGGACGAGCAGTACTTC	CASSLTKVPDEQYF	TRBJ2-7	many	.	TRBV7-9
TGCAGTGCCCCTACGGGGTTTGAAGCTGGCTACACCTTC	CSAPTGFEAGYTF	TRBJ1-2	.	.	TRBV20-1
TGCGCCAGCAGCCCCAACGAAATGAACACTGAAGCTTTCTTT	CASSPNEMNTEAFF	TRBJ1-1	many	.	TRBV5-1
TGTGCCAGCACGCCGGGACAGGCGAACACTGAAGCTTTCTTT	CASTPGQANTEAFF	TRBJ1-1	many	TRBD1	TRBV12-3/TRBV12-4
TGTGCCAGCGGCCGTAGAGGCCGGAAAGCTTTCTTT	CASGRRGRKAFF	TRBJ1-1	many	.	TRBV12-3/TRBV12-4